This T cell receptor (beta chain) stems from a study of T cells in Graves' hyperthyroidism and ophthalmopathy. The CDR3 contains 14 residues. The V segment lost 6 bases and the J segment 7 bases; nucleotides outside the gene matches: 10. Germline V gene data show CDR1 as MNHNS and CDR2 as SASEGT. This clonotype was counted at least ten times. The TCR beta CDR3 regions underwent amplification using RNA transcripts as the source. RT-PCR in the first round (using the HTBI primer set) targeted the TCR CDR3. A single record per CDR3 protein comes from TCRdb applying MiXCR to the multiplex PCR reads. Counted here are 250,000 to 400,000 distinct CDR3 sequences, around 15% occurring once; the ten biggest clones make up about 37%.

The TCR comes from a woman in her forties with Graves' ophthalmopathy. The chain employs TRBV6-1 and TRBJ1-2, with 8 bases lining up with TRBD1. Source material: blood. DNA of the CDR3: TGTGCCAGCAGGCGCCTACAGGGGGTACGTGGCTACACCTTC. Amino acid sequence: CASRRLQGVRGYTF.